The T cell receptor beta chain described here comes from a study of graft-versus-host responses after intestinal transplantation (dated by TCRdb to about 2021). For the wider study: The transplants that recipients got were multivisceral, liver-intestinal, or isolated intestinal. Every recipient was given anti-thymocyte globulin induction, then maintenance tacrolimus and steroids for 2 to 3 years. After intestinal transplantation, graft-versus-host and host-versus-graft alloreactive T cell clones in the graft, circulation and bone marrow were tracked using bulk TCR-beta CDR3 sequencing. To identify alloreactive clones, pre-transplant mixed lymphocyte reaction products were sequenced and then compared with unstimulated pre-transplant donor and recipient T cells. The cohort enrolled 24 intestinal transplant recipients, one of whom was a retransplant, and a few patients without pretransplant specimens were excluded. A peak of at least 4% donor T cells among recipient peripheral blood mononuclear cells was the definition used for donor T cell macrochimerism. Rather than being sequenced by the commercial service, samples from a few later patients were sequenced in-house on an Illumina MiSeq and processed with MiXCR. Overall study results and their limits: Early after transplant, declines in HvG clones were associated with peak levels of circulating GvH clones. GvH clones were detected in recipient bone marrow, and some appeared earlier in ileal mucosa or blood, consistent with an intestinal mucosal origin. Conclusions were limited by the relatively low number and heterogeneity of intestinal transplant patients. In patients with donor T cell macrochimerism, the allografts had high GvH to HvG T cell clonal ratios.

Receptor amplification or capture employed the immunoSEQ multiplex PCR assay. For most patients, genomic DNA was isolated with the Qiagen DNeasy Blood and Tissue Kit and shipped frozen to Adaptive Biotechnologies for TCR sequencing. For most patients, high-throughput TCR-beta CDR3 sequencing of genomic DNA was performed by Adaptive Biotechnologies. Per the source publication's procedure: TCR sequencing data were retrieved from Adaptive's ImmunoSEQ software for roughly 20 patients, whereas a few other patients were processed with MiXCR and VDJtools. CD4 versus CD8 sorting errors were corrected by removing sequences found in both subsets at a frequency ratio below 5:1. CDR3 nucleotide sequences shared between donor and recipient were removed because their origin could not be assigned. To be classed as alloreactive, a clone needed at least 2-fold expansion over unstimulated cells and a minimum CFSE-low frequency of 0.002% (template counts) or 0.001% (read counts). Clones were considered mappable if detected in sequenced pre-transplant spleen, lymph node, or MLR CFSE-low populations of the donor or recipient. Cumulative frequency of alloreactive clones was calculated as a percentage of all sequences weighted by copy number. TCRdb holds this immuneACCESS table with in-frame rearrangements only. Some clones are missing; in checked studies, unresolved V genes explain under half, and the rest has no known cause. V and J calls and clone size follow that table, whereas D and trimming were derived from the DNA. The table for this sample lists tens of thousands of clones; about 93% of them were counted only once. 0.45% to 0.6% of the sample is taken by the ten largest.

V has 6 bases trimmed and J has 1 base trimmed; junction bases matching no gene number 5. In the germline V gene, CDR1 corresponds to SGHRS and CDR2 to YFSETQ. The CDR3 holds 14 amino acids from the cysteine to the phenylalanine. Only the CDR3 region is kept as DNA, spanning 42 bases read in frame from base 1. The label giving this sample's time point can be read as: cells obtained before transplantation from donor or recipient. CD3+CD4+ and CD3+CD8+ populations were FACS-sorted from unstimulated pre-transplant donor and recipient cells taken from spleen or lymph nodes. With regard to this clone: What antigen it recognizes has not been identified. Per-base quality was not reported, and no clone a single base away is much larger than it.

The chain is made from TRBV5-1 and TRBJ2-7; 9 nucleotides in the junction match TRBD1. The source is a human donor who received an intestinal transplant. The sequencing here drew on unstimulated CD8+ T cells sorted from spleen or lymph node cells, taken before intestinal transplant. The nucleotide sequence reads as follows: TGCGCCAGCACAAAAGGGACAGGGTCCTACGAGCAGTACTTC. Translated, this is CASTKGTGSYEQYF.